This T cell receptor beta chain was recorded in a study of CD8 T cells in Susac syndrome. CDR1 is MGHDK, CDR2 SYGVNS, per germline. Trimming cost V 1 base and J 5 bases, with 14 bases left between them. The CDR3 has 15 residues. TCR beta sequencing was performed on blood CD8+ and CD4+ T cells. The healthy controls were matched to patients by age and sex. Negative isolation was used for CD8+ and CD4+ T cells and FACS enrichment for TEMRA cells. Roughly 0.5 to 1 ug RNA was reverse transcribed with random hexamers. Amplification of the TCR beta CDR3 was carried out by immunoSEQ multiplex PCR, which spanned a total of 54 Vbeta and 13 Jbeta segments. From the immunoSEQ multiplex PCR reads, TCRdb called clonotypes with MiXCR, one entry per CDR3 protein. The sample has 140,000 or so distinct CDR3 sequences, 94% seen once.

Sequences were obtained from CD4+ T cells from PBMCs. The receptor was isolated from a human donor in good health. The rearrangement joins TRBV25-1 to TRBJ2-5; D is tentatively TRBD1 or TRBD2 (5 bases each). CDR3 DNA: TGTGCCAGCAGTGAATTCGTGGGGCGGAGGGAGACCCAGTACTTC. Its translation is CASSEFVGRRETQYF. The full variable domain, its missing parts supplied by reference TRBV25-1 and TRBJ2-5, is EADIYQTPRYLVIGTGKKITLECSQTMGHDKMYWYQQDPGMELHLIHYSYGVNSTEKGDLSSESTVSRIRTEHFPLTLESARPSHTSQYLCASSEFVGRRETQYFGPGTRLLVL.